The rows below give T cell receptor beta chains drawn from one sample of a study of early T cells in non-severe SARS-CoV-2 infection. MiXCR, run by TCRdb on the 5' RACE reads, gives a single entry per CDR3 protein. The sample has tens of thousands of distinct CDR3 sequences, about 15% seen once; the top ten hold roughly 4.3%. This material consisted of whole blood, taken at baseline. The receptor source for this set is an adult who was a healthcare worker with PCR-confirmed SARS-CoV-2 infection or an uninfected control (not recorded which). The CDR3 runs from the conserved cysteine through the conserved F or W. D genes are given only for firm matches. Rows may omit the clone size; those that give it use once, few, many or a size class.

CDR3aa | CDR3nt | abundance | j_gene | v_gene | d_gene
CATSRDTGRIGGELFF | TGTGCCACCAGCAGAGACACAGGGAGGATCGGCGGGGAGCTGTTTTTT | many | TRBJ2-2 | TRBV15 | .
CASSEWTSPNEQYF | TGTGCCAGCAGTGAATGGACAAGTCCCAACGAGCAGTACTTC | . | TRBJ2-7 | TRBV2 | .
CASSPYLSGGPYEQYF | TGTGCCAGCAGTCCCTACCTTAGCGGGGGACCCTACGAGCAGTACTTC | . | TRBJ2-7 | TRBV27 | TRBD2
CSVEDINSGANVLTF | TGCAGCGTTGAAGATATCAACTCTGGGGCCAACGTCCTGACTTTC | few | TRBJ2-6 | TRBV29-1 | .
CASSAQGGVEQYF | TGCGCCAGCAGTGCACAGGGGGGCGTCGAGCAGTACTTC | many | TRBJ2-7 | TRBV10-2 | TRBD1
CASSLSGWRADTQYF | TGTGCCAGCAGTTTATCGGGGTGGAGGGCAGATACGCAGTATTTT | many | TRBJ2-3 | TRBV27 | .
CASRFAGGLGPQHF | TGTGCCAGCAGATTCGCAGGGGGGCTTGGTCCCCAGCATTTT | . | TRBJ1-5 | TRBV6-6 | TRBD1
CSALDPQGYEQYF | TGCAGTGCACTGGACCCGCAGGGGTACGAGCAGTACTTC | many | TRBJ2-7 | TRBV20-1 | .
CASSPGFGYTF | TGTGCCAGCAGCCCAGGGTTTGGCTACACCTTC | . | TRBJ1-2 | TRBV6-6 | .
CAIYFRTLGTDTQYF | TGTGCCATCTACTTTAGGACACTCGGCACAGATACGCAGTATTTT | . | TRBJ2-3 | TRBV10-3 | .
CASSWDARGEQFF | TGTGCCAGCAGCTGGGACGCCCGGGGTGAGCAGTTCTTC | few | TRBJ2-1 | TRBV27 | .
CASSTGIYGYTF | TGTGCCAGCAGCACAGGAATCTATGGCTACACCTTC | . | TRBJ1-2 | TRBV12-3/TRBV12-4 | .
CASSSSSTGELFF | TGTGCCAGCAGCTCTTCATCTACCGGGGAGCTGTTTTTT | . | TRBJ2-2 | TRBV7-9 | .
CASIIAGGPTDTQYF | TGCGCCAGTATCATAGCGGGGGGGCCCACAGATACGCAGTATTTT | . | TRBJ2-3 | TRBV10-2 | TRBD2
CASSSAWTGRETQYF | TGTGCCAGCAGCTCCGCCTGGACAGGGAGAGAGACCCAGTACTTC | . | TRBJ2-5 | TRBV7-9 | TRBD1
CSVEWAQAYGYTF | TGCAGCGTGGAATGGGCGCAGGCCTATGGCTACACCTTC | many | TRBJ1-2 | TRBV29-1 | .
CASSRGEIPTTDTQYF | TGCGCCAGCAGCCGAGGCGAAATTCCAACCACAGATACGCAGTATTTT | many | TRBJ2-3 | TRBV4-1 | .
CASSVGSAVGEKLFF | TGTGCCAGCAGCGTAGGAAGTGCCGTTGGTGAAAAACTGTTTTTT | . | TRBJ1-4 | TRBV9 | .
CASSQTGVSYEQYF | TGTGCCAGCAGCCAAACAGGTGTCTCCTACGAGCAGTACTTC | once | TRBJ2-7 | TRBV12-3/TRBV12-4 | .
CASSLPGTHGEQFF | TGTGCCAGCAGTTTACCAGGGACCCACGGCGAGCAGTTCTTC | many | TRBJ2-1 | TRBV27 | .
CASSPPSGGINTGELFF | TGTGCCAGCAGTCCCCCCTCGGGCGGCATAAACACCGGGGAGCTGTTTTTT | few | TRBJ2-2 | TRBV6-2/TRBV6-3 | .
CASSELSVANYGYTF | TGTGCCAGCAGTGAACTGTCGGTAGCTAACTATGGCTACACCTTC | . | TRBJ1-2 | TRBV6-1 | .
CSAREGGPGETQYF | TGCAGTGCTAGAGAGGGAGGGCCGGGAGAGACCCAGTACTTC | many | TRBJ2-5 | TRBV20-1 | TRBD2
CASSEAASGSREQFF | TGCGCCAGCAGTGAGGCGGCTAGCGGGAGTAGGGAGCAGTTCTTC | . | TRBJ2-1 | TRBV10-1 | TRBD2
CASSRGVEDSSNYGYTF | TGCGCCAGCAGCCGCGGCGTAGAAGACAGTTCTAACTATGGCTACACCTTC | . | TRBJ1-2 | TRBV4-1 | .
CASTKGVASTDTQYF | TGTGCCAGCACCAAGGGGGTAGCTAGCACAGATACGCAGTATTTT | few | TRBJ2-3 | TRBV5-5 | .
CASSEGNEGNEQFF | TGCGCCAGCAGTGAAGGCAATGAGGGGAATGAGCAGTTCTTC | many | TRBJ2-1 | TRBV10-1 | .
CASSQPAQRDTQYF | TGCGCCAGCAGCCAACCGGCTCAGCGAGATACGCAGTATTTT | few | TRBJ2-3 | TRBV4-1 | .
CASSKGQSTDTQYF | TGCGCCAGCAGCAAGGGCCAAAGCACAGATACGCAGTATTTT | . | TRBJ2-3 | TRBV5-1 | .
CASRPEPGLSRRQYF | TGTGCCAGCAGACCCGAACCGGGACTCTCTAGGCGGCAGTACTTC | . | TRBJ2-7 | TRBV27 | .
CATSRDGGARELFF | TGTGCCACCAGCAGAGATGGGGGGGCTCGGGAGCTGTTTTTT | few | TRBJ2-2 | TRBV15 | .